This T cell receptor (beta chain) comes out of a study of beta chain features in type 1 diabetes (dated by TCRdb to 2017 to 2018). The study in broad terms: Mean age, gender distribution, total cell number and subset yield were not different between patients and healthy donors. Whereas all 30 or so donors provided naive and central memory subsets, regulatory and stem cell-like memory subsets were isolated from just 8 patients and about eight healthy donors. A total of around 110,000,000 sorted cells were examined across all samples, and a strong correlation was observed between cell number per subset and RNA yield. In the study, TCRB repertoires of sorted circulating CD4+ T cell subsets from recently diagnosed type 1 diabetes patients were compared with those of matched healthy donors. Study-level results and caveats: Naive, central memory and regulatory TCRB repertoires appeared to be more similar among patients than among healthy donors. Only small numbers of individuals were included in the HLA sub-analyses, which left unresolved whether HLA type had any influence on TCRB rearrangement. PCR might favor shorter templates, but patient and control samples were amplified and corrected together, so any skew would affect both groups equally. At VDJ recombination sites, patients with type 1 diabetes made fewer insertions and deleted more nucleotides, a pattern implying thymic rearrangement abnormalities. In all four CD4+ subsets, TCRB CDR3 length was moderately but significantly shorter in type 1 diabetes patients. Sequencing cDNA rather than genomic DNA could over-represent highly expressing activated cells, although activation and CD3 levels did not differ between groups.

With regard to this clone: Its antigen is still unknown. Base qualities are not at hand, and no much larger clone is one base apart.

Each donor gave one peripheral blood draw, averaging around 0.11 L, which was collected into heparinised tubes. A BD FACSAria II was used to sort naive, central memory, regulatory and stem cell-like memory CD4+ T cells with a panel that included CD45RO, CCR7, CD25, CD127, CD95 and CD27. Purity was above 95% for every sorted population. PBMCs were separated immediately by Lymphoprep density gradient centrifugation and were stained directly, without being cultured. So that batch effects would be minimized, each experiment stained and sorted samples in pairs, pairing one healthy donor with one patient. The entire amount of isolated RNA was reverse transcribed using the High Capacity cDNA Reverse Transcription Kit, so the sequenced TCRB transcripts were expressed ones. Deep immunoSEQ sequencing was performed on naive, central memory and regulatory T cell samples, with an average of around 3.4 million total reads per sample. Sorted cells were lysed in RLT buffer and RNA was extracted with DNase-treated RNeasy Micro or Mini kits, depending on cell number. Each cell subset was processed separately to prevent cross-contamination, with patient and healthy donor samples processed together. The immunoSEQ multiplex PCR was used to amplify TCRB sequences from cDNA, yielding 87-bp fragments that span the CDR3 region. Sequencing of the amplicons was done on the Illumina HiSeq platform. The authors processed their data as follows. PCR bias was corrected computationally using synthetic template baselines, and reads within Hamming distance 2 were collapsed, with unmergeable singletons discarded. Reads were aligned against IMGT to assign V, D and J genes, CDR3 length and insertions or deletions at six rearrangement sites. Within each subset, clonotype counts were normalized to sorted cell number, and only after that were true diversity and Gini coefficients computed with the tcR R package. Repertoire sharing was quantified using the overlap coefficient calculated on TCRB nucleotide sequences. In TCRdb, the immuneACCESS table is reduced to in-frame sequences with V and J assigned. These tables do not hold every clone; where another copy was compared, an unresolved V gene accounts for under half, and the others remain unexplained. V, J and clone size reflect that table, while D and trimming were determined from the DNA. For this sample there are about 24,000 clones; 55% to 75% appear just once. The ten biggest clones cover over 2% of the sample.

From its cysteine to its phenylalanine, the CDR3 spans 15 amino acids. Only the CDR3 region is kept as DNA, spanning 45 bases read in frame from base 1. V is pared back by 4 bases and J by 4 bases, with 16 bases lying between the germline termini. CDR1 and CDR2, looked up from the germline V gene, are SGHDN and FVKESK. The rearrangement joined TRBV14 to TRBJ1-2; D gene: possibly TRBD1, on 6 matching bases. This TCR came from a woman aged 40 to 49 in good health. The source material was Tregs from blood. The cell subset or site tag for this specimen amounts to: regulatory CD4+ T cells. The nucleotides read TGTGCCAGCAGCCTCCGGGGGGGGCGCGCCTATGGCTACACCTTC. Translated, this is CASSLRGGRAYGYTF.